The 11 T cell receptor beta chains given below trace back to one sample, sequenced in a study of chemoradiotherapy in HPV16-positive cancers. The repertoire was sequenced with immunoSEQ multiplex PCR; TCRdb's copy has only in-frame clones and lacks some. The data hold around 68,000 clones, with about 88% observed a single time. The specimen was blood, collected from a patient who underwent chemoradiotherapy. These receptors were obtained from a human donor with HPV-associated anogenital cancer.

This CDR3 is CASRGRQGEDYGYTF. The CDR3 nucleotides are TGTGCCAGCAGGGGTCGACAGGGGGAGGACTATGGCTACACCTTC. The chain links TRBV28 to TRBJ1-2; 9 positions match TRBD1. This CDR3 is 15 amino acids long. Germline CDR1 is MDHEN and CDR2 is SYDVKM. Trimming cost V 6 bases and J 3 bases; bases outside gene matches: 8.

This clone has just one count. V usage is TRBV4-2 and J usage is TRBJ2-3; 9 bases match TRBD2. The CDR3 length is 18 residues. Germline V lookup: CDR1 LGHNA, CDR2 YNFKEQ. V was clipped by 1 base and J by 1 base; unmatched bases: 9. The CDR3 region is CASSQGTSPSGGTDTQYF. The CDR3 coding sequence is TGTGCCAGCAGCCAAGGTACCTCCCCTAGCGGGGGCACAGATACGCAGTATTTT.

This chain joins TRBV6-5 and TRBJ2-6, with D possibly TRBD1 on 6 matching bases. The V end lost 4 bases, the J end lost 4 bases, and 11 bases lay between the germline ends. Germline V CDR1 and CDR2: MNHEY, SVGAGI. There are 15 residues in the CDR3. CDR3 DNA: TGTGCCAGCAGTTCCACAGGGACCGGGGCCAACGTCCTGACTTTC. This sequence encodes CASSSTGTGANVLTF.

The chain recombines TRBV2 with TRBJ2-7; a possible D gene is TRBD2 (6 bases). V lost 5 bases and J 0 bases, leaving 14 bases between the germline ends. The length of the CDR3 is 15 residues. From germline, CDR1 is SNHLY and CDR2 FYNNEI. The CDR3 DNA follows: TGTGCCAGCAGTACCGAGGACTATAACTCCTACGAGCAGTACTTC. Its protein product is CASSTEDYNSYEQYF.

This clone was observed a single time. This sequence joins TRBV5-3 and TRBJ2-1; perhaps TRBD1 as D (6 bases). TRBV5-3 has ORF status, its function being uncertain. Between the trimmed V and J ends, which lost 4 bases and 8 bases, there was a span of 16 bases. The CDR3 runs 14 residues. Here the CDR3 DNA reads TGTGCCAGAAGCCTGCCGGGTGGGGGCGATGAGCAGTTCTTC. Its protein is CARSLPGGGDEQFF.

V and J are TRBV6-4 and TRBJ1-2; D not certain. The germline V gene encodes CDR1 MRHNA and CDR2 SNTAGT. Trimming cost V 0 bases and J 4 bases, with 12 bases left between them. The CDR3 has 15 amino acids. CDR3 sequence: CASSDSASNVYGYTF. The DNA for the CDR3 is TGTGCCAGCAGTGACTCGGCCAGCAACGTCTATGGCTACACCTTC.

The chain employs TRBV28 and TRBJ2-2, with D maybe TRBD1 (6 bases). The germline gives CDR1 MDHEN, CDR2 SYDVKM. This CDR3 contains 16 residues. The V and J ends lost 5 bases and 7 bases respectively, with 20 bases between them. The chain's CDR3 is CASSLQGGAGVGELFF. The CDR3 coding sequence is TGTGCCAGCAGTCTCCAAGGGGGTGCGGGCGTCGGGGAGCTGTTTTTT.

This clone was seen a handful of times. The rearrangement joins TRBV7-9 to TRBJ1-1; a weak D match, TRBD1 (6 bases). The CDR3 is made up of 16 amino acids. Germline loops: CDR1 SEHNR, CDR2 FQNEAQ (reference sequence). Deletions cut 1 base from V and 0 bases from J, with 12 bases between. The CDR3 loop is CASSLEGEWVNTEAFF. For the CDR3, the DNA is TGTGCCAGCAGCTTAGAGGGGGAGTGGGTGAACACTGAAGCTTTCTTT.

CDR3 DNA sequence: TGCAGCGTAAGGGACAGCCGAAACACCATATATTTT. Its translation is CSVRDSRNTIYF. This chain joins TRBV29-1 and TRBJ1-3, with 7 bases identical to TRBD1. In germline, CDR1 is SQVTM, CDR2 ANQGSEA. The CDR3 length is 12 residues. Trimming cost V 6 bases and J 5 bases; bases outside gene matches: 4.

V and J are TRBV27 and TRBJ2-3; 13 bases line up with TRBD2. Per germline, CDR1 MNHEY and CDR2 SMNVEV (reference sequence). The CDR3 is 17 amino acids. Germline trimming cut 0 bases from V and 5 bases from J; bases unmatched to any gene: 5. The CDR3 loop is CASSLSRTSGRLDTQYF. CDR3 DNA: TGTGCCAGCAGTTTATCCCGGACTAGCGGGAGACTAGATACGCAGTATTTT.

The chain uses TRBV11-2 and TRBJ1-6; D is undetermined. CDR1 is SGHAT and CDR2 is FQNNGV in the germline V gene. Trimming pared 2 bases from V and 9 bases from J, leaving 8 bases between. CDR3 length: 13 amino acids. CDR3 residues: CASSLSVGSPLHF. CDR3 bases: TGTGCCAGCAGCTTATCCGTGGGTTCACCCCTCCACTTT.